This T cell receptor (beta chain) was observed in a study of blood T cell repertoires in COVID-19 (dated by TCRdb to 2018 to 2020). About the study as a whole: Collaborator samples came from the United States, Italy and Spain and covered acute and convalescent phases of COVID-19. The material from the prospective study consisted of cDNA or gDNA derived from T cells, B-cell-depleted T cells, or PBMCs. Subjects who had been exposed to COVID-19, were actively infected with it, or had recovered from it provided the deeply sampled blood TCRbeta repertoires that made up the dataset. The repertoires were made available in a free public database intended to serve as a resource for research on the immune response to SARS-CoV-2. Samples came from the ongoing ImmuneRACE study (first 160 participants) plus 1,254 subjects from 6 global collaborators. The sample metadata nearly always contained a de-identified subject ID, COVID-19 status, age in years and sex. Where available, HLA class I and class II types were taken from metadata supplied by the sample provider and were not determined by assay-based typing.

TCRbeta CDR3 regions were amplified from genomic DNA by means of the immunoSEQ Assay, a bias-controlled multiplex PCR. On the authors' methods: The number of nucleated cells in each sample was estimated by amplification of reference gene primers within the assay. To quantify the absolute abundance of each unique TCRbeta CDR3 rearrangement, sequence reads were collapsed and filtered. For each sample, productive Simpson clonality was calculated as the square root of Simpson's diversity index across productive rearrangements. This immuneACCESS table, as held by TCRdb, lists in-frame sequences with V and J called but not all clones. Of the missing ones, under half trace to an unresolved V gene in checked studies; the others have no known cause. Clone size and V and J calls were adopted from that table, with D and trimming inferred from the DNA. This sample is represented by 65,000 to 90,000 clones; 88% of them were singletons. The ten largest clones take up over 4.5% of the sample.

Collaborating institutions collected whole blood in K2EDTA tubes following their own protocols. Collaborator samples were shipped for TCRbeta analysis as frozen whole blood, isolated PBMCs, or DNA extracted from either sample type. Turning to this clone: Its binding antigen is unknown. Within one base of it there is no much larger clone, and no base qualities were kept.

Overall study outcomes, separate from this receptor: The quantity of clinical and demographic metadata differed by source and by participant and was supplied without curation.

From the cysteine through the phenylalanine, the CDR3 covers 13 amino acids. Only the CDR3 DNA stays, 39 bases, in frame from base 1. The junction carries 12 bases between V and J, which are trimmed by 5 bases and 7 bases respectively. Sequencing was carried out using peripheral blood. Recombination joined TRBV12-3 or TRBV12-4 with TRBJ1-5, with the D gene call left open. This clonotype was obtained from a human donor in a cohort sampled during active COVID-19. The CDR3 corresponds to CASSSQFGQPQHF. The nucleotide sequence is given as TGTGCCAGCAGTAGTCAATTCGGGCAGCCCCAGCATTTT.